This entry features one T cell receptor (beta chain) sequence. Residents of 24 US areas, aged about 18 to 89 years, made up the participants. This entry belongs to a study of blood T cell repertoires in COVID-19. This CDR3 has 12 amino acids. The V end was cut by 3 bases, the J end by 7 bases, with 9 bases between. Germline V gene lookup returns CDR1 LGHDT and CDR2 YNNKEL (reference sequence). The table came from immunoSEQ multiplex PCR; TCRdb's copy has only in-frame clones and leaves some out. Counted here are about 260,000 clones, 70% to 90% occurring once; the ten biggest clones make up less than 0.9%.

This chain links TRBV3-1 (or the pseudogene TRBV3-2) with TRBJ1-2; possible D gene TRBD1, 6 bases. Sequencing was done on a sample of PBMCs or T cells enriched from blood (not recorded which). The sequence was collected from a man over 45 who had been exposed to COVID-19. As DNA, the CDR3 is TGTGCCAGCAGCCAGGGGACAATTGGCTACACCTTC. Translated: CASSQGTIGYTF.